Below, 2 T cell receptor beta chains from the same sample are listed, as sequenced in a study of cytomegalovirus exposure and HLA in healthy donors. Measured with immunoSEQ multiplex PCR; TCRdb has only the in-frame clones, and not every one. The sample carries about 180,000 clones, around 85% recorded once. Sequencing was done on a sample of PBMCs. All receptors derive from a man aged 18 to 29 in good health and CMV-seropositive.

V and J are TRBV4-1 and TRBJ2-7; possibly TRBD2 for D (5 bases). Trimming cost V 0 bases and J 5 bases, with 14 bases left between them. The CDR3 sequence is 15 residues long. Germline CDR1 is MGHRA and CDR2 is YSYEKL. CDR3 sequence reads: CASSQDPRSGDEQYF. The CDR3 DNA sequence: TGCGCCAGCAGCCAAGATCCCAGGTCCGGGGACGAGCAGTACTTC.

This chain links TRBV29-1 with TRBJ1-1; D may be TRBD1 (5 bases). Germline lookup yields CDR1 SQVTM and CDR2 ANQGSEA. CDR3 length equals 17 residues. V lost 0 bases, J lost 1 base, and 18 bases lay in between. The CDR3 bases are TGCAGCGTTGAAGATATACAGGAACCGAGACCGAACACTGAAGCTTTCTTT. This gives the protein CSVEDIQEPRPNTEAFF.